This T cell receptor beta chain was observed in a study of T cell repertoires in cytomegalovirus infection. About the study: HLA-B-restricted CMV epitopes that are well studied were used alongside recently identified HLA-C-restricted ones. The public TCR beta signatures pointed to both CMV infection and matching HLA type.

In its sample, this clonotype was seen a few times. Its antigen is still unknown. Study-level results: Ex vivo responses were dominated by HLA-C-restricted CMV-specific TCR beta clonotypes.

Using its own MiXCR run on the reads, TCRdb lists one record per CDR3 protein. The data contain under 450,000 distinct CDR3 sequences, about 35% of them seen just once; the ten biggest clones take up roughly 14%. This TCR derives from a human donor in good health (CMV status not recorded). Some clones in this sample may be carry-over from other donors' samples. The sample was cultured PBMCs, taken from culture after CMV antigen stimulation.

The CDR3 DNA sequence: TGTGCCAGCAGTCTTACAGGAGGGAATTCACCCCTCCACTTT. Its protein is CASSLTGGNSPLHF. V usage is TRBV12-3 or TRBV12-4 and J usage is TRBJ1-6, with a tentative D call TRBD1 (5 bases). The CDR3 sequence is 14 residues long. Trimming removed 5 bases at V and 7 bases at J, with 12 bases between.